This T cell receptor beta chain was recorded in a study of CD8+ T cells in alopecia areata. cDNA serving as the sequencing template came from extracted, reverse transcribed RNA. Method: immunoSEQ multiplex PCR; TCRdb's copy keeps in-frame clones and lacks some. The sample shows some 130,000 clones, about 50% of them seen only once. Findings and limits, study-wide: Normal scalp showed lower clonality than lesional scalp, especially alopecia totalis/universalis.

As to this clone: What it binds is unknown.

This CDR3 is built from 12 residues. The germline V gene encodes CDR1 LNHNV and CDR2 YYDKDF (reference sequence). Between the trimmed V and J ends, which lost 5 bases and 7 bases, there was a span of 9 bases. Specimen: CD8+ T cells sorted from blood, collected at week 0. The source is a human donor with alopecia areata. The V and J genes are TRBV15 and TRBJ2-1; weak D call: TRBD1 (6 bases). CDR3 amino acids: CATSGTLNEQFF. CDR3 DNA sequence: TGTGCCACCAGCGGGACATTGAATGAGCAGTTCTTC.